The rows below give T cell receptor beta chains drawn from one sample of a study of T cells in Graves' hyperthyroidism and ophthalmopathy. TCRdb re-called the multiplex PCR reads through MiXCR, storing one row per CDR3 protein. The sample contains some 600,000 distinct CDR3 sequences, over 11% of which appear only once. Material: blood. These receptors originate from a woman aged 30 to 39 with Graves' hyperthyroidism that later progressed to Graves' ophthalmopathy. Both conserved end residues are part of each CDR3. D genes are given only for firm matches. The listing skips clone size in some rows; elsewhere it reads once, few, many or a size class.

CDR3aa | CDR3nt | j_gene | d_gene | abundance | v_gene
CASTRGVTGSSYNSPLHF | TGTGCCAGTACCCGAGGGGTGACAGGGAGCTCCTATAATTCACCCCTCCACTTT | TRBJ1-6 | TRBD1 | many | TRBV19
CASSWDGYSNQPQHF | TGTGCCAGCTCCTGGGACGGATATAGCAATCAGCCCCAGCATTTT | TRBJ1-5 | - | - | TRBV18
CASSLTPGIFGETQYF | TGTGCCAGCAGCTTGACCCCCGGGATCTTCGGAGAGACCCAGTACTTC | TRBJ2-5 | - | many | TRBV7-8
CATSDPSLSNEQFF | TGTGCCACCAGTGACCCAAGTCTGAGCAATGAGCAGTTCTTC | TRBJ2-1 | - | many | TRBV24-1
CASSYSNRGASTDTQYF | TGTGCCAGCAGTTACTCGAATCGCGGGGCTAGCACAGATACGCAGTATTTT | TRBJ2-3 | - | many | TRBV6-2/TRBV6-3
CASSLLGERQPQHF | TGTGCCAGCAGTTTATTAGGGGAACGACAGCCCCAGCATTTT | TRBJ1-5 | - | many | TRBV12-3/TRBV12-4
CATTRAGRTGELFF | TGTGCCACCACACGCGCAGGGCGCACCGGGGAGCTGTTTTTT | TRBJ2-2 | - | - | TRBV2
CASSPIPANTEAFF | TGTGCCAGCAGTCCTATTCCAGCGAACACTGAAGCTTTCTTT | TRBJ1-1 | - | many | TRBV28
CSAHRNNEQFF | TGCAGTGCTCACCGAAACAATGAGCAGTTCTTC | TRBJ2-1 | - | many | TRBV20-1
CSARAGEDEQYF | TGCAGTGCTAGAGCCGGAGAGGACGAGCAGTACTTC | TRBJ2-7 | - | many | TRBV20-1
CASSLEADQNTGELFF | TGCGCCAGCAGCTTGGAGGCTGACCAGAACACCGGGGAGCTGTTTTTT | TRBJ2-2 | - | - | TRBV5-1
CATSSTGELFF | TGTGCCACCAGTTCGACCGGGGAGCTGTTTTTT | TRBJ2-2 | - | - | TRBV24-1
CASGGQANSPLHF | TGTGCCAGTGGAGGACAGGCGAATTCACCCCTCCACTTT | TRBJ1-6 | TRBD1 | few | TRBV19
CSARVFLAGETQYF | TGCAGTGCTAGAGTCTTCCTAGCGGGAGAGACCCAGTACTTC | TRBJ2-5 | TRBD2 | - | TRBV20-1
CASSDLWDYKFF | TGTGCCAGCAGTGATTTATGGGACTACAAGTTCTTC | TRBJ2-1 | TRBD2 | - | TRBV6-1
CASSLPASGSYEQYF | TGTGCCAGCAGCTTGCCGGCTAGCGGTTCCTACGAGCAGTACTTC | TRBJ2-7 | TRBD2 | - | TRBV7-9
CASSQEINRVNEKLFF | TGTGCCAGCAGCCAAGAGATAAACAGGGTCAATGAAAAACTGTTTTTT | TRBJ1-4 | - | many | TRBV3-1
CASSPRDRGRLDNEQFF | TGTGCCAGCTCACCACGTGACAGGGGGCGATTGGACAATGAGCAGTTCTTC | TRBJ2-1 | TRBD1 | few | TRBV18
CASSPTGPGNSPLHF | TGTGCCAGCAGTCCGACAGGGCCGGGGAATTCACCCCTCCACTTT | TRBJ1-6 | TRBD1 | - | TRBV6-1
CASSYRATSTDTQYF | TGTGCCAGCAGTTACAGGGCCACCTCAACAGATACGCAGTATTTT | TRBJ2-3 | - | many | TRBV6-6
CASSPGLAGSSYNEQFF | TGTGCCAGCAGCCCGGGACTAGCGGGATCCTCCTACAATGAGCAGTTCTTC | TRBJ2-1 | TRBD2 | many | TRBV9
CASSSRQGGRRELFF | TGTGCCAGCAGCTCCCGACAGGGTGGTCGCCGGGAGCTGTTTTTT | TRBJ2-2 | TRBD1 | many | TRBV12-3/TRBV12-4
CASSLARRGRRYTEAFF | TGTGCCAGCAGCTTAGCGAGACGGGGGCGGCGGTACACTGAAGCTTTCTTT | TRBJ1-1 | - | few | TRBV7-8
CAYITTGNLHEQYF | TGTGCCTATATTACGACAGGGAATCTTCACGAGCAGTACTTC | TRBJ2-7 | TRBD1 | few | TRBV30
CASSQEVEQFF | TGTGCCAGCAGCCAAGAAGTCGAGCAGTTCTTC | TRBJ2-1 | - | few | TRBV3-1
CASSGGTGRTEAFF | TGTGCCAGCAGCGGGGGGACAGGGAGGACTGAAGCTTTCTTT | TRBJ1-1 | TRBD1 | many | TRBV9
CASSSDLAKNIQYF | TGCGCCAGCAGCTCGGATCTAGCCAAAAACATTCAGTACTTC | TRBJ2-4 | - | few | TRBV5-1
CASSLSYSGRLPHEQYF | TGTGCCAGCAGCTTAAGTTATAGCGGGAGGCTCCCCCACGAGCAGTACTTC | TRBJ2-7 | TRBD2 | many | TRBV7-2
CASVGGYYGYTF | TGTGCCAGTGTTGGGGGGTACTATGGCTACACCTTC | TRBJ1-2 | - | few | TRBV28
CASTQVASGTAGELFF | TGTGCCAGCACCCAGGTGGCTAGCGGGACCGCCGGGGAGCTGTTTTTT | TRBJ2-2 | TRBD2 | many | TRBV28
CASKIGGAGTDTQYF | TGTGCCAGCAAAATAGGGGGCGCGGGCACAGATACGCAGTATTTT | TRBJ2-3 | TRBD1 | few | TRBV6-1
CASSPGRSGRASDEQFF | TGTGCCAGCAGCCCCGGGAGAAGCGGGAGGGCCTCCGATGAGCAGTTCTTC | TRBJ2-1 | TRBD2 | many | TRBV7-2
CASSKLAGGPYDEQFF | TGCGCCAGCAGTAAGCTAGCGGGAGGGCCGTACGATGAGCAGTTCTTC | TRBJ2-1 | TRBD2 | - | TRBV5-1
CASSFGGPGDTQYF | TGTGCCAGCAGCTTCGGAGGGCCTGGGGATACGCAGTATTTT | TRBJ2-3 | - | - | TRBV11-2
CASSETGPPYEQYF | TGTGCCAGCAGTGAAACGGGTCCGCCCTACGAGCAGTACTTC | TRBJ2-7 | - | many | TRBV2
CASVPRGRSGSSYEQYF | TGTGCCAGCGTTCCCCGGGGAAGGAGCGGGAGTTCCTACGAGCAGTACTTC | TRBJ2-7 | TRBD2 | few | TRBV6-2/TRBV6-3
CASSTNSGNTIYF | TGCGCCAGCAGCACAAACAGCGGAAACACCATATATTTT | TRBJ1-3 | - | few | TRBV5-1
CASRQGAEETQYF | TGTGCCAGCAGGCAGGGGGCCGAGGAGACCCAGTACTTC | TRBJ2-5 | TRBD1 | many | TRBV28
CATSRDLGFSGANVLTF | TGTGCCACCAGCAGAGATCTAGGATTCTCTGGGGCCAACGTCCTGACTTTC | TRBJ2-6 | - | few | TRBV15
CASSTGDRGYNEQFF | TGCGCCAGCAGCACCGGGGACAGGGGTTACAATGAGCAGTTCTTC | TRBJ2-1 | TRBD1 | many | TRBV5-1
CSVGMGIGELFF | TGCAGCGTTGGCATGGGGATCGGGGAGCTGTTTTTT | TRBJ2-2 | - | few | TRBV20-1
CASSSHGQATYEQYF | TGTGCCAGCAGTTCCCACGGACAGGCGACCTACGAGCAGTACTTC | TRBJ2-7 | TRBD1 | many | TRBV12-3/TRBV12-4
CASSPAGIPEAFF | TGTGCCAGCTCACCAGCCGGGATTCCTGAAGCTTTCTTT | TRBJ1-1 | - | many | TRBV18
CASSLQRTVYGYTF | TGTGCCAGTAGTCTGCAAAGGACAGTGTATGGCTACACCTTC | TRBJ1-2 | - | many | TRBV19
CASSAPGTGNTEAFF | TGTGCCAGCAGCGCCCCCGGGACGGGAAACACTGAAGCTTTCTTT | TRBJ1-1 | - | few | TRBV9
CAWSPQGSYEQYF | TGTGCCTGGAGTCCCCAGGGGTCCTACGAGCAGTACTTC | TRBJ2-7 | - | many | TRBV30
CATTPCYTGELFF | TGTGCCACCACCCCGTGCTACACCGGGGAGCTGTTTTTT | TRBJ2-2 | - | few | TRBV24-1
CSVHGRLSSDTQYF | TGCAGCGTACACGGTAGGCTTTCGTCAGATACGCAGTATTTT | TRBJ2-3 | - | - | TRBV29-1